Listed below are T cell receptor beta chains from one sample, sequenced in a study of regulatory T cells in long-lasting Graves disease. In TCRdb, the multiplex PCR reads were re-called with MiXCR into one record per CDR3 protein. The sample holds around 400,000 distinct CDR3 sequences, 23% seen once. The sequenced sample was peripheral blood mononuclear cells (PBMCs), obtained when the disease was refractory, from a patient treated with antithyroid drugs. The receptors come from a female donor with Graves disease. Each CDR3 is given with its conserved first and last residue. A D gene is named only where the DNA matches it firmly. Size is stated for part of the rows, as once, few or many counts, or as a class when the clone is expanded.

D gene	V gene	J gene	clone size	CDR3 DNA	CDR3 protein
TRBD2	TRBV5-1	TRBJ2-1	.	TGCGCCAGCCAGTCGACTAGCGGAGCCAATGAGCAGTTCTTC	CASQSTSGANEQFF
.	TRBV25-1	TRBJ1-2	few	TGTGCCAGCAGTGAGGCAGGGCGCTATGGCTACACCTTC	CASSEAGRYGYTF
TRBD2	TRBV9	TRBJ2-1	.	TGTGCCAGCAGCGTAGGGATTCTAGCGGCGGGAGACAATGAGCAGTTCTTC	CASSVGILAAGDNEQFF
.	TRBV20-1	TRBJ1-1	.	TGCAGTGCTAGAGACCCCTCCACGAACACTGAAGCTTTCTTT	CSARDPSTNTEAFF
TRBD2	TRBV11-2	TRBJ2-2	once	TGTGCCAGCAGCTTTACTAGCGAGAACACCGGGGTGCTGTTTTTT	CASSFTSENTGVLFF
.	TRBV19	TRBJ1-5	once	TGTGCCAGTAGCATGAAAGGAGAATCTTTTCAGCCCCAGCATTTT	CASSMKGESFQPQHF
.	TRBV6-2/TRBV6-3	TRBJ1-1	few	TGTGCCAGCAGTTACTCGATACATACTTTCTTT	CASSYSIHTFF
TRBD1	TRBV29-1	TRBJ1-2	.	TGCAGCGAGTACAGGGGTGGGTATGGCTACACCTTC	CSEYRGGYGYTF
.	TRBV30	TRBJ2-5	.	TGTGCCTGGAGTGTTCTAGAGACCCAGTACTTC	CAWSVLETQYF
TRBD1	TRBV10-3	TRBJ2-2	many	TGTGCCATCAGTGAGCCCAGACAGGGACCGAACACCGGGGAGCTGTTTTTT	CAISEPRQGPNTGELFF
TRBD1	TRBV30	TRBJ1-1	few	TGTGCCTGGAGTGCCCGAGGACAGGGCCAAGGCCGAATTATGAACACTGAAGCTTTCTTT	CAWSARGQGQGRIMNTEAFF
.	TRBV29-1	TRBJ1-1	many	TGCAGCGTTGGGGCGGCAGCGGTTAGCCCTGAAGCTTTCTTT	CSVGAAAVSPEAFF
TRBD1	TRBV4-1	TRBJ1-1	.	TGCGCCAGCAGCACCCCGACAGGGTCGACTGAAGCTTTCTTT	CASSTPTGSTEAFF
.	TRBV28	TRBJ2-7	few	TGTGCCAGCGCTGCTACGTACTCCTACGAGCAGTACTTC	CASAATYSYEQYF
.	TRBV6-1	TRBJ1-1	.	TGTGCCAGCAGTGTACTTCACTTTACGGAGAACACTGAAGCTTTCTTT	CASSVLHFTENTEAFF
.	TRBV12-3/TRBV12-4	TRBJ2-5	.	TGTGCCAGCAGCCAAGATTTTAGCTCTCCTCGGGAGCAGTACTTC	CASSQDFSSPREQYF
TRBD1	TRBV6-1	TRBJ1-1	many	TGTGCCAGCAGACTGAGCGGACAGGAGAACACTGAAGCTTTCTTT	CASRLSGQENTEAFF
TRBD2	TRBV7-2	TRBJ2-5	many	TGTGCCAGCAGCTTAGTCGGGACCCGTGGGGGGGAGATCCAGTACTTC	CASSLVGTRGGEIQYF
.	TRBV3-1	TRBJ2-5	many	TGTGCCAGCAGCCAACAATGGGAGACCCAGTACTTC	CASSQQWETQYF
.	TRBV5-1	TRBJ1-2	.	TGCGCCAGCAGCTCACCCCGGGACGGGGGAGGAGGGTATGGCTACACCTTC	CASSSPRDGGGGYGYTF
.	TRBV28	TRBJ2-7	many	TGTGCCAGCAGTTTTGGGCTGACTGGGGACGAGCAGTACTTC	CASSFGLTGDEQYF
TRBD1	TRBV2	TRBJ2-5	many	TGTGCCAGCGTCCCCACATGGGACAGGGCGGGCGAGACCCAGTACTTC	CASVPTWDRAGETQYF
.	TRBV6-2/TRBV6-3	TRBJ1-3	.	TGTGCCAGCAGTAAATGGGACATCCTCTCTGGAAACACCATATATTTT	CASSKWDILSGNTIYF
TRBD1	TRBV7-2	TRBJ1-2	many	TGTGCCAGCGGAAGGGACAGCAGTAACTATGGCTACACCTTC	CASGRDSSNYGYTF
.	TRBV5-1	TRBJ2-3	.	TGCGCCAGCAGGGACAGCGGATCTAGCACAGATACGCAGTATTTT	CASRDSGSSTDTQYF
.	TRBV30	TRBJ2-1	once	TGTGCCTGGAGTGCCGTGGTTAGCCTTGAGCAGTTCTTC	CAWSAVVSLEQFF
.	TRBV29-1	TRBJ2-6	.	TGCAGCGTTGAGATAGGCTCTGGGGCCAACGTCCTGACTTTC	CSVEIGSGANVLTF
.	TRBV7-3	TRBJ1-1	.	TGTGCCAGCAGCTTAACAAGGACGGCTACTGAAGCTTTCTTT	CASSLTRTATEAFF
TRBD1	TRBV3-1	TRBJ1-1	.	TGTGCCAGCACAAGAACGACAGGGCGTTCCACTGAAGCTTTCTTT	CASTRTTGRSTEAFF
.	TRBV15	TRBJ2-2	many	TGTGCCACCAGCAGAGGTCTAGAGGGTGGGGCAGGGTGGACCGGGGAGCTGTTTTTT	CATSRGLEGGAGWTGELFF
.	TRBV30	TRBJ2-3	many	TGTGCCTGGGCCTCACTAGCCGGAACAGATACGCAGTATTTT	CAWASLAGTDTQYF
.	TRBV7-6	TRBJ2-7	few	TGTGCCAGCAGCTCCCTCCGGGGGGCAGGGATGAGCCTCTACGAGCAGTACTTC	CASSSLRGAGMSLYEQYF
.	TRBV28	TRBJ2-7	many	TGTGCCAGCAGTTTGACTCCAAGGTCGGAGTACTTC	CASSLTPRSEYF
.	TRBV7-8	TRBJ1-4	.	TGTGCCAGCAGCAAACCGGAGGGGAAACTGTTTTTT	CASSKPEGKLFF
.	TRBV2	TRBJ1-2	.	TGTGCCAGCAGCTTCGGGACCGAAGAGGGCTATGGCTACACCTTC	CASSFGTEEGYGYTF
.	TRBV12-3/TRBV12-4	TRBJ2-7	few	TGTGCCAGCAGTACTCAAGGGCCCCCACAGGGCCCCACCTACGAGCAGTACTTC	CASSTQGPPQGPTYEQYF
.	TRBV2	TRBJ2-3	.	TGTGCCAGCAGTACGCCAGATACGCAGTATTTT	CASSTPDTQYF
.	TRBV20-1	TRBJ2-3	.	TGCAGTGCTAGTTGGGAAGGCATGAATACGCAGTATTTT	CSASWEGMNTQYF
.	TRBV7-2	TRBJ2-5	many	TGTGCCAGCAGCCAGGGAGCTTCGAAAGAGACCCAGTACTTC	CASSQGASKETQYF
.	TRBV7-8	TRBJ2-5	few	TGTGCCAGCAGCAGACAGAACCAAGAGACCCAGTACTTC	CASSRQNQETQYF
.	TRBV7-2	TRBJ2-7	many	TGTGCCAGCAGCTCCAACCGAGCCTCCTACGAGCAGTACTTC	CASSSNRASYEQYF
.	TRBV7-2	TRBJ2-5	many	TGTGCCAGCAGCTCCTCGCCAAGCCGAGCGGCCCAGTACTTC	CASSSSPSRAAQYF
.	TRBV7-2	TRBJ2-1	.	TGTGCCAGTAGCTTTGACTCGGCCAGCGGGTTTCTTTACAATGAGCAGTTCTTC	CASSFDSASGFLYNEQFF
TRBD1	TRBV6-5	TRBJ2-6	many	TGTGCCAGCAGTTACTTCGGACAGGGACATGTCGGGGCCAACGTCCTGACTTTC	CASSYFGQGHVGANVLTF
.	TRBV20-1	TRBJ1-1	many	TGCAGTGCCGCCGACGGTGCCTCAGCTTTCTTT	CSAADGASAFF
.	TRBV10-3	TRBJ1-5	few	TGTGCCATCAGTGGACAGGCTTATCAGCCCCAGCATTTT	CAISGQAYQPQHF
TRBD1	TRBV19	TRBJ2-7	many	TGTGCCAGTAGTATTGAGCAGGGGGTATCCTACGAGCAGTACTTC	CASSIEQGVSYEQYF
.	TRBV9	TRBJ1-6	few	TGTGCCAGCAGCGTAAGCCCCAGTGGGGGGGATTCACCCCTCCACTTT	CASSVSPSGGDSPLHF
TRBD2	TRBV6-1	TRBJ2-7	.	TGTGCCAGCAGGGGCGGGAGCCTGGCTCTGGTGGAGCAGTACTTC	CASRGGSLALVEQYF
.	TRBV2	TRBJ2-1	.	TGTGCCAGCAGTGTGGACGGGTCTCCCTACAATGAGCAGTTCTTC	CASSVDGSPYNEQFF
.	TRBV6-1	TRBJ1-6	.	TGTGCCAGCAGTGACAGGGTTGACTCACCCCTCCACTTT	CASSDRVDSPLHF
.	TRBV14	TRBJ2-1	.	TGTGCCAGCAGCCCCCAAGAGTGGGGCCACAATGAGCAGTTCTTC	CASSPQEWGHNEQFF
.	TRBV3-1	TRBJ2-3	few	TGTGCCAGCAGCCAAAATCGTCAGAGTAGCACAGATACGCAGTATTTT	CASSQNRQSSTDTQYF
.	TRBV2	TRBJ1-4	many	TGTGCCAGCAGTGAAAGGGCAAGAGAAAAACTGTTTTTT	CASSERAREKLFF
.	TRBV7-2	TRBJ2-5	.	TGTGCCAGCAGCTTAGAGCTGGGTTTAGAGACCCAGTACTTC	CASSLELGLETQYF
TRBD1	TRBV2	TRBJ2-5	.	TGTGCCAGCAGTTACAGGGGGCGCCGGGAGACCCAGTACTTC	CASSYRGRRETQYF
.	TRBV27	TRBJ2-5	few	TGTGCCAGCAGCAATACCGGGGGACAAGAGACCCAGTACTTC	CASSNTGGQETQYF
.	TRBV20-1	TRBJ2-7	many	TGCAGTGCTAGAAAGTCTGGATTGAACTACGAGCAGTACTTC	CSARKSGLNYEQYF
TRBD2	TRBV24-1	TRBJ2-2	many	TGTGCCACCAGTGATCTCACGAGCGGGAGGGCGACCGGGGAGCTGTTTTTT	CATSDLTSGRATGELFF